Sequencing of this T cell receptor (beta chain) was carried out in a study of response to subunit inactivated influenza vaccine. Deletions cut 2 bases from V and 5 bases from J, with 7 bases between. The CDR3 length is 12 residues. MiXCR, applied by TCRdb to the RT-PCR reads, yields one record per CDR3 protein. The sample carries around 760,000 distinct CDR3 sequences, about 14% recorded once. Notes on the study in general: The authors suggested that few new T cells are recruited per seasonal influenza vaccination.

As to this clonotype: No antigen is known for it.

The J gene is TRBJ2-7, the V gene TRBV12-3 or TRBV12-4; D gene ambiguous. The input for sequencing was PBMCs from blood, taken 14 to 15 days before vaccination. The TCR was taken from a man aged 50 to 60 who received an inactivated influenza vaccine. CDR3 residues: CASSLSVNEQYF. CDR3 nucleotides: TGTGCCAGCAGTTTATCTGTGAACGAGCAGTACTTC.